The 14 T cell receptor beta chains below were found in one sample sequenced in a study of sequential checkpoint blockade in melanoma. Sequencing was performed with immunoSEQ multiplex PCR; in TCRdb, only in-frame clones are kept and a portion is missing. Among 30,000 to 40,000 clones listed, roughly 90% were seen once. Treatment defined: randomized to nivolumab then ipilimumab (arm A) or the reverse (arm B). Sequencing was performed on CD8+ T cells sorted from blood (inferred from file names), taken from a patient given nivolumab and ipilimumab in sequence. All receptors come from a human donor with melanoma.

J is TRBJ2-7 and V is TRBV5-1, with 11 bases aligning to TRBD2. The V and J ends lost 4 bases and 2 bases, in that order; junction bases with no gene match: 5. The CDR3 is 15 amino acids. The germline V gene encodes CDR1 SGHRS and CDR2 YFSETQ. The CDR3 protein is CASSPGLAGPYEQYF. The CDR3 nucleotides are TGCGCCAGCAGCCCAGGACTAGCGGGCCCCTACGAGCAGTACTTC. Supplemented by reference TRBV5-1 and TRBJ2-7, the full variable domain reads KAGVTQTPRYLIKTRGQQVTLSCSPISGHRSVSWYQQTPGQGLQFLFEYFSETQRNKGNFPGRFSGRQFSNSRSEMNVSTLELGDSALYLCASSPGLAGPYEQYFGPGTRLTVT.

This rearrangement joins TRBV15 to TRBJ2-5; D is unresolved. The V end was cut by 1 base, the J end by 5 bases, with 14 bases between. CDR3 length: 15 amino acids. The germline gives CDR1 LNHNV, CDR2 YYDKDF (reference sequence). The CDR3 loop reads CATSRGGQLSETQYF. CDR3 in DNA: TGTGCCACCAGCAGAGGCGGTCAGCTTTCGGAGACCCAGTACTTC.

In this sample, this clone turned up once. The V gene is TRBV15, the J gene TRBJ2-1; TRBD2 agrees at 8 bases. The CDR3 is made up of 14 amino acids. Trimming cost V 5 bases and J 4 bases; bases outside gene matches: 4. The germline V gene encodes CDR1 LNHNV and CDR2 YYDKDF (reference sequence). The CDR3 DNA reads TGTGCCACCAGCGAACTAGCGGAATACAATGAGCAGTTCTTC. Amino acids: CATSELAEYNEQFF.

This clone was counted only a few times. The chain employs TRBV7-3 and TRBJ1-3; no clear D gene. The length of the CDR3 is 15 residues. Trimming took 5 bases from V and 0 from J, leaving 11 bases between them. The germline CDR1 and CDR2 sequences are SGHTA and FQGTGA. This chain's CDR3 is CASSAGPFSGNTIYF. DNA for the CDR3: TGTGCCAGCAGCGCAGGCCCCTTCTCTGGAAACACCATATATTTT.

The rearrangement uses TRBV4-1 and TRBJ1-6; no firm D call. The ends were cut back, 1 base at V and 2 bases at J, with 6 bases in the middle. The CDR3 is made up of 15 amino acids. Germline-derived CDR1 and CDR2 are MGHRA and YSYEKL. This CDR3 is CASSQGIAYNSPLHF. The DNA of the CDR3 is TGCGCCAGCAGCCAAGGTATCGCCTATAATTCACCCCTCCACTTT.

The rearrangement joins TRBV6-5 to TRBJ1-2, with a weak D call TRBD1 (6 bases). CDR1 MNHEY and CDR2 SVGAGI come from the germline V gene. The CDR3 sequence is 14 residues long. Trimming removed 2 bases at V and 5 bases at J, with 12 bases between. The CDR3: CASSYGQGSYGYTF. Here the CDR3 DNA reads TGTGCCAGCAGTTACGGGCAGGGGAGTTATGGCTACACCTTC.

The chain recombines TRBV10-3 with TRBJ1-1; D unclear. CDR1 and CDR2 (germline): ENHRY, SYGVKD. Trimming removed 4 bases from V and 1 base from J, with 7 bases in between. This CDR3 has 13 amino acids. As DNA, the CDR3 is TGTGCCATCAGTGGACTGAAGAACACTGAAGCTTTCTTT. Translated, it gives CAISGLKNTEAFF.

The V and J genes are TRBV4-3 and TRBJ1-5, with D perhaps matching TRBD1 (5 bases). Germline V lookup: CDR1 LGHNA, CDR2 YSLEER. With 0 bases removed from V and 4 bases from J, the gap between germline ends came to 10 bases. The CDR3 loop spans 15 amino acids. The CDR3 sequence: CASSQDLGGNQPQHF. The CDR3 coding sequence is TGCGCCAGCAGCCAAGACTTGGGGGGAAATCAGCCCCAGCATTTT.

This chain links TRBV25-1 with TRBJ2-4; 8 bases map to TRBD2. Trimming cost V 2 bases and J 0 bases; bases outside gene matches: 3. Germline V CDR1 and CDR2: MGHDK, SYGVNS. This CDR3 is 16 amino acids long. In nucleotides, the CDR3 is TGTGCCAGCAGTGAAGGAGCGGGGGTAGCCAAAAACATTCAGTACTTC. Protein: CASSEGAGVAKNIQYF.

This chain links TRBV9 with TRBJ2-7; 10 bases map to TRBD1. Germline V gene data show CDR1 as SGDLS and CDR2 as YYNGEE. The J segment lost 1 base and the V segment lost 5 bases, leaving 0 bases of the junction unmatched. This CDR3 contains 13 residues. This CDR3 reads CASRGQGSYEQYF. The CDR3 DNA reads as TGTGCCAGCAGGGGACAGGGGTCCTACGAGCAGTACTTC.

The chain carries TRBV27 and TRBJ1-2, with 9 bases lining up with TRBD1. Germline-derived CDR1 and CDR2 are MNHEY and SMNVEV (reference sequence). The CDR3 runs to 16 residues. Trimming removed 3 bases from V and 2 bases from J; junction bases left unmatched: 7. CDR3 coding DNA: TGTGCCAGCAGTTTCAGGAACGGGACAGGGAACTATGGCTACACCTTC. It translates to CASSFRNGTGNYGYTF.

V and J are TRBV27 and TRBJ2-7; TRBD1 aligns across 9 bases. V shed 4 bases, J shed 6 bases, and the junction held 7 bases outside the gene matches. The CDR3 runs 14 residues. Looked up from germline, CDR1 is MNHEY and CDR2 is SMNVEV (reference sequence). The CDR3 coding sequence is TGTGCCAGCAGTTCAGGGACAGGGTTGCTCGAGCAGTACTTC. Residues: CASSSGTGLLEQYF.

This chain uses TRBV29-1 with TRBJ2-7; D is perhaps TRBD1 (6 bases). CDR3 length equals 13 residues. Trimming stripped 6 bases from V and 2 bases from J, with 14 bases between. Germline CDR1 reads SQVTM; CDR2 reads ANQGSEA. The DNA of the CDR3 is TGCAGCGTGAGGGGGTTGGACGCCTACGAGCAGTACTTC. Encoded protein: CSVRGLDAYEQYF.

J is TRBJ2-5 and V is TRBV28; TRBD2 is a possible D gene (5 bases). CDR3 size: 14 residues. CDR1 is MDHEN, CDR2 SYDVKM, per germline. The V gene lost 3 bases and the J gene lost 1 base, with 9 bases spanning the gap. As DNA, the CDR3 is TGTGCCAGCAGTTTTTTGACTACCCAAGAGACCCAGTACTTC. This translates into CASSFLTTQETQYF.